A single sample gave rise to the 4 T cell receptor beta chains below, sequenced in a study of Ad26.COV2.S vaccination and SARS-CoV-2 variants. Only in-frame clones appear in the TCRdb table, and some are missing; sequencing was by immunoSEQ multiplex PCR. Among around 500,000 clones listed, 80% to 90% were seen once. Specified treatment: over 15 received Ad26.COV2.S at low or high dose, single or two shots; 5 received placebo; per-sample allocation not given. On day 63 after the first injection, vaccine and placebo recipients gave samples. The sequences come from peripheral blood, collected in a trial of Ad26.COV2.S vaccine versus placebo. All receptors derive from a person aged 18 to 65 who received the Ad26.COV2.S COVID-19 vaccine or a placebo.

This sequence joins TRBV10-3 and TRBJ2-3, with TRBD1 matching 9 bases. The CDR3 is 16 amino acids. The V and J ends lost 2 bases and 1 base, in that order; junction bases with no gene match: 4. Germline V CDR1 and CDR2: ENHRY, SYGVKD. CDR3 bases: TGTGCCATCAGTGAGCCGGGACAGGGACGCACAGATACGCAGTATTTT. Its translation is CAISEPGQGRTDTQYF.

The chain employs TRBV9 and TRBJ2-3, with 14 bases that match TRBD2. Germline CDR1 is SGDLS and CDR2 is YYNGEE. There are 19 residues in the CDR3. V lost 2 bases and J lost 2; bases outside the gene matches: 10. CDR3 in amino acids: CASSVWTSGRYSHTDTQYF. The CDR3 nucleotides are TGTGCCAGCAGCGTGTGGACTAGCGGGAGGTACTCCCACACAGATACGCAGTATTTT.

The rearrangement uses TRBV6-2 or TRBV6-3 and TRBJ2-7; TRBD1 agrees at 8 bases. CDR3 length equals 14 residues. Per the germline V gene, CDR1 is MNHEY and CDR2 is SVGEGT. The J segment lost 1 base and the V segment lost 5 bases, leaving 4 bases of the junction unmatched. CDR3 sequence reads: CASSGQGASYEQYF. The CDR3 nucleotides read TGTGCCAGCAGTGGGCAGGGGGCGTCCTACGAGCAGTACTTC.

The chain combines TRBV3-1 (or the pseudogene TRBV3-2) with TRBJ2-7; 7 bases agree with TRBD2. The CDR3 consists of 15 residues. Germline V lookup: CDR1 LGHDT, CDR2 YNNKEL (reference sequence). J was trimmed by 6 bases and V by 2 bases; bases with no gene match: 10. This CDR3 is CASSQLNRLAGEQYF. CDR3 sequence (DNA): TGTGCCAGCAGCCAACTAAATCGACTAGCCGGCGAGCAGTACTTC.